One sample yielded the 9 T cell receptor beta chains listed below, sequenced in a study of metastatic and nonmetastatic thyroid tumors. Via MiXCR, TCRdb re-called the PCR reads. The sample yields over 10,000 clones, around 23% seen once. All patients reached thyroid surgery having received no treatment beforehand. The source material was blood. These receptors originate from a male donor with papillary thyroid cancer or a benign thyroid nodule (not recorded which). Some clones in this sample may be carry-over from other donors' samples.

The DNA of the CDR3 is TGTGCCAGCAGTTACTCGGCGAGTCCAGATACGCAGTATTTT. Amino acids: CASSYSASPDTQYF. V usage is TRBV6-2 or TRBV6-3 and J usage is TRBJ2-3; D is unclear. Germline CDR1 and CDR2: MNHEY and SVGEGT. The CDR3 sequence is 14 residues long. Trimming shortened V by 0 bases and J by 4 bases, and 8 bases separated the two germline ends.

This clone was observed at least ten times. The gene calls are TRBV11-3 and TRBJ2-1; D remains unclear. Trimming stripped 6 bases from V and 13 bases from J, with 19 bases between. This CDR3 is built from 13 residues. The germline gives CDR1 SGHNT, CDR2 YENEEA. In nucleotides, the CDR3 is TGTGCCAGCAGTGGTCGACCCACCAGGCTCCAGTTCTTC. Its translation: CASSGRPTRLQFF.

The chain recombines TRBV7-3 with TRBJ2-5; unclear D gene. CDR3 length: 14 residues. From germline, CDR1 is SGHTA and CDR2 FQGTGA. Between the trimmed V and J ends, which lost 5 bases and 5 bases, there was a span of 15 bases. CDR3 in DNA: TGTGCCAGCAGCCCCCGTGGCCCGTTGGAGACCCAGTACTTC. This sequence encodes CASSPRGPLETQYF.

This clone has only a few counts. The genes are TRBV19 and TRBJ2-7; D is ambiguous. CDR3 length equals 11 residues. Germline-derived CDR1 and CDR2 are LNHDA and SQIVND (reference sequence). V was cut by 3 bases and J by 7 bases, with 7 bases left in between. CDR3 loop: CASSISGEQYF. The CDR3 coding sequence is TGTGCCAGTAGTATCTCTGGTGAGCAGTACTTC.

The chain combines TRBV7-9 with TRBJ2-1; D gene uncertain. The CDR3 spans 14 residues. The ends were cut back, 5 bases at V and 2 bases at J, with 10 bases in the middle. The V gene's germline CDR1 is SEHNR and CDR2 FQNEAQ (reference sequence). CDR3 bases: TGTGCCAGCAGCAACGGCCCTCCCTACAATGAGCAGTTCTTC. Amino acids: CASSNGPPYNEQFF.

A few counts support this clone. The V and J genes are TRBV7-8 and TRBJ1-2, with 7 nucleotides matching TRBD1. CDR3 size: 12 residues. Germline CDR1 reads SGHVS; CDR2 reads FQNEAQ. V lost 5 bases, J lost 7 bases, and 4 bases stayed unmatched. The CDR3 DNA reads as TGTGCCAGCAGCGCGACAGGGTTTGGCTACACCTTC. Translated: CASSATGFGYTF. The entire variable domain, with the rest obtained from reference TRBV7-8 and TRBJ1-2, is as follows: GAGVSQSPRYKVAKRGQDVALRCDPISGHVSLFWYQQALGQGPEFLTYFQNEAQLDKSGLPSDRFFAERPEGSVSTLKIQRTQQEDSAVYLCASSATGFGYTFGSGTRLTVV.

This chain links TRBV6-1 with TRBJ2-2, with D possibly matching TRBD2 (6 bases). In germline, CDR1 is MNHNS, CDR2 SASEGT. This CDR3 contains 14 residues. Trimming pared 7 bases from V and 3 bases from J, leaving 12 bases between. For the CDR3, the DNA is TGTGCCAGCAAGGAGGGGAGCGACACCGGGGAGCTGTTTTTT. Residues: CASKEGSDTGELFF.

V is TRBV25-1 and J is TRBJ2-6; TRBD1 is a possible D gene (5 bases). V lost 2 bases and J 4 bases, leaving 6 bases between the germline ends. The CDR3 spans 14 residues. Germline V lookup: CDR1 MGHDK, CDR2 SYGVNS. This CDR3 is CASSERQGANVLTF. The DNA of the CDR3 is TGTGCCAGCAGTGAACGACAGGGGGCCAACGTCCTGACTTTC.

This clone is medium-sized in the sample. V gene TRBV28 combines with J gene TRBJ2-3; no definite D call. Trimming shortened V by 3 bases and J by 6 bases, and 4 bases separated the two germline ends. The CDR3 runs to 11 residues. Germline CDR1 and CDR2: MDHEN and SYDVKM. This CDR3 is CASSFGDTQYF. The CDR3 DNA follows: TGTGCCAGCAGTTTTGGTGATACGCAGTATTTT.